This entry lists 27 T cell receptor beta chains sequenced from one sample in a study of breast tumors, draining lymph nodes, adjacent tissues. MiXCR, run by TCRdb on the multiplex PCR reads, gives a single entry per CDR3 protein. The sample includes some 170,000 distinct CDR3 sequences, around 35% seen only once; the top ten take 3.8%. The lymph nodes were axillary draining lymph nodes from breast cancer patients. The specimen was axillary lymph node tissue. The receptors shown here come from a female donor with breast cancer. Some clones in this sample may be carry-over from other donors' samples.

This clonotype occurred many times. The chain has TRBV5-5 and TRBJ2-5; no clear D. Trimming took off 0 bases at V and 3 bases at J, with 15 bases between the two ends. In germline, CDR1 is SGHKS, CDR2 YYEKEE (reference sequence). The CDR3 consists of 16 residues. CDR3 sequence: CASSLEVGYFKETQYF. The DNA of the CDR3 is TGTGCCAGCAGCTTGGAAGTAGGCTATTTTAAAGAGACCCAGTACTTC.

V is TRBV20-1 and J is TRBJ2-5; a weak D match, TRBD2 (6 bases). The CDR3 spans 16 residues. Trimming stripped 3 bases from V and 7 bases from J, with 24 bases between. Germline CDR1 DFQATT, CDR2 SNEGSKA (reference sequence). The CDR3: CSARTPGEAGRRTQYF. The CDR3 nucleotides are TGCAGTGCTAGGACCCCCGGGGAAGCGGGCCGCCGGACCCAGTACTTC.

This clonotype was recorded many times. V usage is TRBV29-1 and J usage is TRBJ2-5; D assignment may be TRBD1 or TRBD2 (5 bases each). Trimming removed 7 bases at V and 2 bases at J, with 17 bases between. Germline CDR1 reads SQVTM; CDR2 reads ANQGSEA. The CDR3 spans 14 residues. CDR3: CSAFDWDGQETQYF. CDR3 nucleotides: TGCAGCGCTTTCGACTGGGACGGACAAGAGACCCAGTACTTC. Based on the CDR3 plus reference TRBV29-1 and TRBJ2-5, the full variable domain is SAVISQKPSRDICQRGTSLTIQCQVDSQVTMMFWYRQQPGQSLTLIATANQGSEATYESGFVIDKFPISRPNLTFSTLTVSNMSPEDSSIYLCSAFDWDGQETQYFGPGTRLLVL.

This clonotype was counted between two and nine times. The rearrangement uses TRBV28 and TRBJ2-7; possibly TRBD2 for D (6 bases). Germline V gene data show CDR1 as MDHEN and CDR2 as SYDVKM. Trimming shortened V by 3 bases and J by 4 bases, and 16 bases separated the two germline ends. The CDR3 is 15 residues long. The CDR3 protein is CASSFGGIGAYEQYF. The DNA of the CDR3 is TGTGCCAGCAGTTTTGGGGGGATCGGGGCTTACGAGCAGTACTTC.

The sample holds many counts of this clonotype. CDR3 bases: TGTGCCAGCTCACCACAGGGGACGAACTATGGCTACACCTTC. It yields the protein CASSPQGTNYGYTF. The chain carries TRBV18 and TRBJ1-2; maybe TRBD1 (5 bases). V was pared by 1 base and J by 2 bases, with 8 bases between. The CDR3 totals 14 residues. CDR1 is KGHSH, CDR2 LQKENI, per germline.

This clonotype was found many times. The rearrangement joins TRBV4-1 to TRBJ2-3; either TRBD1 or TRBD2 may supply D (6 bases each). Germline V lookup: CDR1 MGHRA, CDR2 YSYEKL. V dropped 6 bases and J dropped 0 bases, with 19 bases sitting between them. The CDR3 sequence is 17 residues long. Here the CDR3 reads CASRGLPGGPSTDTQYF. In DNA, the CDR3 is TGCGCCAGCAGGGGTCTCCCCGGGGGCCCTAGCACAGATACGCAGTATTTT.

This clonotype showed up just once. The J gene is TRBJ1-4, the V gene TRBV7-9; D is ambiguous. CDR1 is SEHNR and CDR2 is FQNEAQ in the germline V gene (reference sequence). The length of the CDR3 is 16 residues. V dropped 5 bases and J dropped 4 bases, with 17 bases sitting between them. CDR3 sequence reads: CASSLDRLGGNEKLFF. CDR3 bases: TGTGCCAGCAGCCTCGATCGGCTAGGCGGTAATGAAAAACTGTTTTTT.

The chain has TRBV27 and TRBJ2-7, with TRBD2 identical over 8 bases. This CDR3 contains 15 residues. Germline loops: CDR1 MNHEY, CDR2 SMNVEV (reference sequence). V lost 1 base to trimming and J lost 6 bases; unmatched junction nucleotides: 8. In DNA, the CDR3 is TGTGCCAGCAGTTTATTCGGGGGGGGGGCCTCCGAGCAGTACTTC. Protein: CASSLFGGGASEQYF.

The V gene is TRBV9, the J gene TRBJ1-5; D ambiguous. The CDR3 spans 16 residues. The V end was cut by 0 bases, the J end by 1 base, with 11 bases between. Germline V lookup: CDR1 SGDLS, CDR2 YYNGEE. CDR3 DNA sequence: TGTGCCAGCAGCGTAGGGACCTTGGGCAGCAATCAGCCCCAGCATTTT. Translating it yields CASSVGTLGSNQPQHF.

This clonotype was counted only a few times. J is TRBJ2-2 and V is TRBV5-8, with a weak D call TRBD1 (5 bases). The CDR3 totals 15 residues. Germline CDR1 and CDR2: SGHTS and YDEGEE. The V end was cut by 4 bases, the J end by 0 bases, with 10 bases between. The CDR3, as DNA: TGTGCCAGCAGCCGACAGATGGCGAACACCGGGGAGCTGTTTTTT. Its translation is CASSRQMANTGELFF.

Many counts were recorded for this clonotype. This chain links TRBV19 with TRBJ1-5, with 9 bases that match TRBD1. CDR1 is LNHDA and CDR2 is SQIVND in the germline V gene (reference sequence). The CDR3 runs to 17 residues. After removal of 5 bases from V and 0 bases from J, the junction contained 8 bases not matched to a gene. Here the CDR3 DNA reads TGTGCCAGTAGTGATGACAGGGGGGTATATAGCAATCAGCCCCAGCATTTT. This translates into CASSDDRGVYSNQPQHF.

The chain employs TRBV7-8 and TRBJ2-3; weak D call: TRBD2 (5 bases). Trimming removed 3 bases at V and 11 bases at J, with 21 bases between. CDR1 SGHVS and CDR2 FQNEAQ come from the germline V gene. The CDR3 has 15 amino acids. The CDR3 DNA reads as TGTGCCAGCAGCTTCGGACTGGCAGGTCGGAATGAGCAGTATTTT. This encodes CASSFGLAGRNEQYF.

With respect to this clonotype: This may come from a read error, since a much larger clone is one base off. The rearrangement uses TRBV6-2 or TRBV6-3 and TRBJ2-2; 8 nucleotides line up with TRBD2. With 8 bases clipped from V and 6 bases from J, the junction kept 11 bases outside the gene matches. Per the germline V gene, CDR1 is MNHEY and CDR2 is SVGEGT. The CDR3 is 15 amino acids. The CDR3 sequence: CASGLGLVGPGELFF. DNA for the CDR3: TGTGCCAGCGGCCTGGGACTAGTGGGGCCCGGGGAGCTGTTTTTT.

This clonotype was counted at least ten times. The rearrangement uses TRBV6-6 and TRBJ2-1; D is perhaps TRBD2 (6 bases). The CDR3 contains 16 residues. From germline, CDR1 is MNHNY and CDR2 SVGAGI (reference sequence). Trimming removed 4 bases from V and 4 bases from J, with 17 bases in between. CDR3 nucleotides: TGTGCCAGCAGTTCTCCCGGGACTCAGCCTTACAATGAGCAGTTCTTC. As protein: CASSSPGTQPYNEQFF.

This clonotype was detected a few times. A much larger clonotype is one base distant, so this may be a read error. The chain is built from TRBV20-1 and TRBJ2-5, with 10 nucleotides matching TRBD2. The CDR3 is 15 residues long. Trimming removed 0 bases from V and 5 bases from J; junction bases left unmatched: 6. Germline CDR1 DFQATT, CDR2 SNEGSKA (reference sequence). CDR3 coding DNA: TGCAGTGCTAGAGATCCCAGCGGGAGGGCGGAGACCCAGTACTTC. This sequence encodes CSARDPSGRAETQYF.

This clonotype has a count of ten or more. The rearrangement links TRBV30 to TRBJ1-5; maybe TRBD1 (5 bases). The germline V and J ends were trimmed by 0 bases and 5 bases, with 11 bases remaining between them. Germline lookup yields CDR1 GTSNPN and CDR2 SVGIG (reference sequence). The length of the CDR3 is 14 residues. In DNA, the CDR3 is TGTGCCTGGAGTGTATCACAGGTCCATCAGCCCCAGCATTTT. Translating it yields CAWSVSQVHQPQHF. Variable domain in full (rest from reference TRBV30 and TRBJ1-5): SQTIHQWPATLVQPVGSPLSLECTVEGTSNPNLYWYRQAAGRGLQLLFYSVGIGQISSEVPQNLSASRPQDRQFILSSKKLLLSDSGFYLCAWSVSQVHQPQHFGDGTRLSIL.

This clonotype was counted many times. This sequence joins TRBV19 and TRBJ1-5; 7 bases map to TRBD1. Germline assignment: CDR1 LNHDA and CDR2 SQIVND (reference sequence). The length of the CDR3 is 13 residues. The V segment lost 6 bases and the J segment 10 bases; nucleotides outside the gene matches: 9. In DNA form, the CDR3 reads TGTGCCAGTAGCGACAGGGTCCGGGGACCCCAGCATTTT. It yields the protein CASSDRVRGPQHF.

The sample holds many counts of this clonotype. The CDR3 bases are TGTGCCAGCAGAGGCGGGGGAAGCTCCTACAATGAGCAGTTCTTC. This sequence encodes CASRGGGSSYNEQFF. The chain is built from TRBV7-2 and TRBJ2-1, with 7 bases aligning to TRBD2. V lost 6 bases to trimming and J lost 0 bases; unmatched junction nucleotides: 5. The length of the CDR3 is 15 residues. CDR1 SGHTA and CDR2 FQGNSA come from the germline V gene.

There are many counts of this clonotype. The chain uses TRBV29-1 and TRBJ2-1; 11 bases match TRBD2. Germline loops: CDR1 SQVTM, CDR2 ANQGSEA. Germline trimming cut 4 bases from V and 7 bases from J; bases unmatched to any gene: 0. This CDR3 region has 12 residues. The CDR3 spells CSVASGRNEQFF. CDR3 sequence (DNA): TGCAGCGTTGCTAGCGGGAGGAATGAGCAGTTCTTC.

This clonotype was counted ten times or more. This chain joins TRBV12-3 or TRBV12-4 and TRBJ2-1; 9 nucleotides agree with TRBD2. This CDR3 comprises 13 residues. V shed 5 bases and J 7 bases; nucleotides not matched to a gene: 3. CDR3 region: CASSPGLANEQFF. For the CDR3, the DNA is TGTGCCAGCAGTCCGGGACTAGCTAATGAGCAGTTCTTC.

Many counts were recorded for this clonotype. This may arise from a read error, as a much more abundant clone is one base away. The CDR3 nucleotides read TGTGCCAGCAGCTCTACAGGGACTGGGAGGGGGAACCAGCACTTC. Amino acids: CASSSTGTGRGNQHF. The chain is built from TRBV7-9 and TRBJ2-5; TRBD2 might be the D (7 bases). This CDR3 comprises 15 residues. CDR1 is SEHNR, CDR2 FQNEAQ, per germline (reference sequence).

J is TRBJ2-5 and V is TRBV7-2; D is perhaps TRBD1 (6 bases). Germline lookup yields CDR1 SGHTA and CDR2 FQGNSA. Deletions cut 4 bases from V and 0 bases from J, with 15 bases between. The CDR3 has 16 amino acids. The CDR3 DNA follows: TGTGCCAGCAGCTACCGGACAGCGGCTTACCAAGAGACCCAGTACTTC. As protein: CASSYRTAAYQETQYF. The full variable domain, with the rest looked up from reference TRBV7-2 and TRBJ2-5, is GAGVSQSPSNKVTEKGKDVELRCDPISGHTALYWYRQSLGQGLEFLIYFQGNSAPDKSGLPSDRFSAERTGGSVSTLTIQRTQQEDSAVYLCASSYRTAAYQETQYFGPGTRLLVL.

The sample holds many counts of this clonotype. CDR3 in amino acids: CASSPGPGELFF. Written as DNA, the CDR3 is TGTGCCAGCAGCCCCGGACCCGGGGAGCTGTTTTTT. The chain links TRBV7-6 to TRBJ2-2; D is uncertain. The CDR3 extends over 12 amino acids. The germline gives CDR1 SGHVS, CDR2 FNYEAQ. The germline V and J ends were trimmed by 5 bases and 6 bases, with 7 bases remaining between them.

This clonotype showed up many times. This sequence joins TRBV4-2 and TRBJ2-1, with TRBD1 matching over 8 bases. Trimming at V came to 1 base and at J to 5 bases, leaving 4 bases not matched to a gene. From germline, CDR1 is LGHNA and CDR2 YNFKEQ. The CDR3 length is 15 residues. CDR3 DNA: TGTGCCAGCAGCCAAGGGACAGGGTCGAACAATGAGCAGTTCTTC. Translation gives CASSQGTGSNNEQFF.

To note about this clonotype: Just one base apart from a much larger clone, this may be a read error. V gene TRBV7-2 combines with J gene TRBJ2-1, with 14 bases fitting TRBD2. V shed 3 bases and J 2 bases; nucleotides not matched to a gene: 15. Germline CDR1 is SGHTA and CDR2 is FQGNSA. This CDR3 spans 21 amino acids. The CDR3 sequence is CASSFGPRLAGGHRPYNEQFF. CDR3 DNA: TGTGCCAGCAGCTTCGGACCGAGACTAGCGGGGGGGCATCGGCCCTACAATGAGCAGTTCTTC.

This clonotype occurred many times. V is TRBV15 and J is TRBJ1-5; TRBD1 might be the D (6 bases). The germline CDR1 and CDR2 sequences are LNHNV and YYDKDF (reference sequence). V shed 3 bases and J shed 4 bases, with 10 bases lying between them. The CDR3 runs to 14 residues. This chain's CDR3 is CATSSQQGNQPQHF. CDR3 nucleotides: TGTGCCACCAGCAGTCAACAGGGTAATCAGCCCCAGCATTTT.

In its sample, this clonotype was seen many times. This rearrangement joins TRBV19 to TRBJ2-2; 7 bases are shared with TRBD2. From germline, CDR1 is LNHDA and CDR2 SQIVND (reference sequence). The CDR3 contains 16 residues. V lost 0 bases, J lost 6 bases, and 7 bases stayed unmatched. In nucleotides, the CDR3 is TGTGCCAGTAGTATAGAGCTCGGGGGGTCTCCCGGGGAGCTGTTTTTT. This codes for CASSIELGGSPGELFF.